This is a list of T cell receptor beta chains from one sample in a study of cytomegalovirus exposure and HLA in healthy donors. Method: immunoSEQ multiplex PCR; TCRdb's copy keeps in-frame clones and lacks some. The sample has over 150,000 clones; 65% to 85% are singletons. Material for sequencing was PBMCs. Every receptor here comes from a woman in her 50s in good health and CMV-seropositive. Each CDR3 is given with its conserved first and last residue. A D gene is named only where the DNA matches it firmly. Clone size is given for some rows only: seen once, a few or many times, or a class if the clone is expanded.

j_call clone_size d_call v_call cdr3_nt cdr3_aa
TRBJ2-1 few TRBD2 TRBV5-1 TGCGCCAGCAGCCCCTCCGGGACTAGCGGTTATGAGCAGTTCTTC CASSPSGTSGYEQFF
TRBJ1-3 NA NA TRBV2 TGTGCCAGCAGTGATACAGGGCCGGGAAACACCATATATTTT CASSDTGPGNTIYF
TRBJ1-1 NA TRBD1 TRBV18 TGTGCCAGCTCACCATCAGGGGGCGGACACACTGAAGCTTTCTTT CASSPSGGGHTEAFF
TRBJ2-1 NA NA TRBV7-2 TGTGCCAGCAGCGGGGGCAGCTCCTACAATGAGCAGTTCTTC CASSGGSSYNEQFF
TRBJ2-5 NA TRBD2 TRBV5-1 TGCGCCAGCAGCTTGTCGGGACTAGCGGGGCTGGAGACCCAGTACTTC CASSLSGLAGLETQYF
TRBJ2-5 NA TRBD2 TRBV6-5 TGTGCCAGCAAGTTGAATCCAGCGGGGAAAGAGACCCAGTACTTC CASKLNPAGKETQYF
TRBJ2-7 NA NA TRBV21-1 TGTGCCAGCGGAATTACGCAGGGATCATACGAGCAGTACTTC CASGITQGSYEQYF
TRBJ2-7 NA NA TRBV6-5 TGTGCCAGCAGTTACCTGGACAGCGTCTACGAGCAGTACTTC CASSYLDSVYEQYF
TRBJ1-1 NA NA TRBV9 TGTGCCAGCAGCCCAAGGCTAGACAGTGAAGCTTTCTTT CASSPRLDSEAFF
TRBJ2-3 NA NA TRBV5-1 TGCGCCAGCAGCTTGGTTAAACAGAATGCAGCAGATACGCAGTATTTT CASSLVKQNAADTQYF
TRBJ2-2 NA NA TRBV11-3 TGTGCCAGCAGCTTCGGCCAGCCGGGACTCACCGGGGAGCTGTTTTTT CASSFGQPGLTGELFF
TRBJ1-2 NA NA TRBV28 TGTGCCAGCAGTTATGGGGTCAGGGTCGCCTATGGCTACACCTTC CASSYGVRVAYGYTF
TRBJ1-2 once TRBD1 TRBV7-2 TGTGCCAGCAGCTTAGATCCCCTCGACAGGGGTAGGGGCTACACCTTC CASSLDPLDRGRGYTF
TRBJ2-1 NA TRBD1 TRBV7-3 TGTGCCAGCAGCTCACAGGGACAGGGATCCAATGAGCAGTTCTTC CASSSQGQGSNEQFF
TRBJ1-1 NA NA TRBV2 TGTGCCAGCAGCTACAGTGAGACCACTGAAGCTTTCTTT CASSYSETTEAFF
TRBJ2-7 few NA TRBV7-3 TGTGCCAGCAGCTTAAACGGGAATAGCGAGCAGTACTTC CASSLNGNSEQYF
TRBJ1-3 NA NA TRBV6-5 TGTGCCATCCTTAGCGGATCGGGTTCTGGAAACACCATATATTTT CAILSGSGSGNTIYF
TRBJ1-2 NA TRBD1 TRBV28 TGTGCCAGCAGGGGGCAGGGGGCGAGAGGCTACACCTTC CASRGQGARGYTF
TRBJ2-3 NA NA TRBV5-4 TGTGCCAGCAGCTCCGGTGGGAGTGGCACAGATACGCAGTATTTT CASSSGGSGTDTQYF
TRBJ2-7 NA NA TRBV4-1 TGCGCCAGCAGCCACCGGGACACCAACTACGAGCAGTACTTC CASSHRDTNYEQYF
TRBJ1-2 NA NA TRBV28 TGTGCCAGCAGATTGAGCCGGGGCTACACCTTC CASRLSRGYTF
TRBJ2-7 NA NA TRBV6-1 TGTGCCAGCAGTGAAGGTCCGGGAGCGAACTACGAGCAGTACTTC CASSEGPGANYEQYF
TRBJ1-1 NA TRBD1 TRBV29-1 TGCAGCGTTCCGGGACAGGGCGCTGAAGCTTTCTTT CSVPGQGAEAFF
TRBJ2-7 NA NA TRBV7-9 TGTGCCAGCGGAGAAACCTACGAGCAGTACTTC CASGETYEQYF
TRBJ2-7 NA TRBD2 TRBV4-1 TGTGCCAGCAGCCAAGAATTCCTAGCGGGAGCCTACGAGCAGTACTTC CASSQEFLAGAYEQYF
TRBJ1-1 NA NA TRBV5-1 TGCGCCAGCAGCCAGGGTGGGGACACTGAAGCTTTCTTT CASSQGGDTEAFF
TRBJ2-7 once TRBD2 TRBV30 TGTGCCTGGAGTGTACTAGCGGGATCCTACGAGCAGTACTTC CAWSVLAGSYEQYF
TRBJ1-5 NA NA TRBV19 TGTGCCAGTAGTCGCGAGGGCCGACGAAGCAATCAGCCCCAGCATTTT CASSREGRRSNQPQHF
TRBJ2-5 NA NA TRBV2 TGTGCCAGCAATGGAGGAGAGACCCAGTACTTC CASNGGETQYF
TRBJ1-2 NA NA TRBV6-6 TGTGCCAGCAGCCGTGGACAGAGTGACTATGGCTACACCTTC CASSRGQSDYGYTF
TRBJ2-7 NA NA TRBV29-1 TGCAGCGTTAGAAGCAGGGATCCCTACGAGCAGTACTTC CSVRSRDPYEQYF
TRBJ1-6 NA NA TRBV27 TGTGCCAGCAGGTCCTGGGGCCCTAATTCACCCCTCCACTTT CASRSWGPNSPLHF
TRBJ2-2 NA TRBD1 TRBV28 TGTGCCAGCAGTTCTCCTACAGGGGGCTCCCTCGGGGAGCTGTTTTTT CASSSPTGGSLGELFF
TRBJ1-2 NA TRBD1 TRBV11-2 TGTGCCAGCAGCTTAGCCCTAGGACAGGGCTATGGCTACACCTTC CASSLALGQGYGYTF
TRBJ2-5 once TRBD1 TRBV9 TGTGCCAGCAGCGTGGACAGGGGGACCCAGTACTTC CASSVDRGTQYF
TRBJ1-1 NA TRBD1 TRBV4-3 TGCGCCAGCACCTCCGGGACAGGGGGCAGGAGCGCTGAAGCTTTCTTT CASTSGTGGRSAEAFF
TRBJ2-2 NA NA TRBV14 TGTGCCAGCAGCCAAGGGTGGGGCAGGAACACCGGGGAGCTGTTTTTT CASSQGWGRNTGELFF
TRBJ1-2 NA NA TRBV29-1 TGCAGCGTTGTGATGGGTGGAGGATCCCTCGGGGGCTACACCTTC CSVVMGGGSLGGYTF
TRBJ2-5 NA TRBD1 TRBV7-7 TGTGCTAGCAGCTTAGGGGCAGGGGGTCCAGAGACCCAGTACTTC CASSLGAGGPETQYF
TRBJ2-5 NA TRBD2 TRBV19 TGTGCCAGTAGGAGTCTAGCGGAAGAGACCCAGTACTTC CASRSLAEETQYF
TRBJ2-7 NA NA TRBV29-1 TGCAGCGTTGCCGGGGGACAGACCCTCTACGAGCAGTACTTC CSVAGGQTLYEQYF
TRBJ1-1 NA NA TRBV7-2 TGTGCCAGCAGCTTTTTGGGCAGTAGGAACACTGAAGCTTTCTTT CASSFLGSRNTEAFF
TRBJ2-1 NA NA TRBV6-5 TGTGCCAGCAGTTTGGACTCCTCTAGCTCCTACAATGAGCAGTTCTTC CASSLDSSSSYNEQFF
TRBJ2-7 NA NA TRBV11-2 TGTGCCAGCAGCTTAGATCGGGACAACTACGAGCAGTACTTC CASSLDRDNYEQYF